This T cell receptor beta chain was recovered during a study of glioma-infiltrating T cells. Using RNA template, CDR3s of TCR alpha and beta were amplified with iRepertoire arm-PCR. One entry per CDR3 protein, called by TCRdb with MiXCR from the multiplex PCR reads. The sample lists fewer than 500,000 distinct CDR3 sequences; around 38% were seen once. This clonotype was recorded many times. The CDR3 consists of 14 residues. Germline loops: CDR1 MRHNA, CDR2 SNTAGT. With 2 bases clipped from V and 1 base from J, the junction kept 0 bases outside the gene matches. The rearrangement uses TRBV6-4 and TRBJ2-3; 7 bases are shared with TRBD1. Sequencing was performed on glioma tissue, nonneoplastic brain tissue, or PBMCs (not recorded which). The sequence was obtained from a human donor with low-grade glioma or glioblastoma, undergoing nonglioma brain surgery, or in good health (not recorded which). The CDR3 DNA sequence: TGTGCCAGCAGTGACGGACAGGGCACAGATACGCAGTATTTT. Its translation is CASSDGQGTDTQYF.